This TCR beta chain was recovered during a study of T cell responses to AZD1222 COVID-19 vaccine. TCRdb's table, derived via immunoSEQ multiplex PCR, lists solely in-frame clones and lacks some. The table lists over 130,000 clones, almost 95% of them singletons. Pooled samples include second doses given at about 4 or 12 weeks. Germline V gene sequence: CDR1 SGDLS, CDR2 YYNGEE. The CDR3 is 15 amino acids. V was trimmed by 4 bases and J by 2 bases, leaving 13 bases between them. In its sample, this clone was seen a few times. The antigen is unknown. Findings and limits, study-wide: Most donors were white British, females outnumbered males, and clonal diversity was possibly underestimated.

The source was peripheral blood, collected 28 days after the second AZD1222 dose. The chain uses TRBV9 and TRBJ1-5; D might be TRBD1 (5 bases). The clonotype was recovered from an adult who received the AZD1222 COVID-19 vaccine. The CDR3, as DNA: TGTGCCAGCAGCTTGGGGGGGGTCGGCAATCAGCCCCAGCATTTT. Protein product: CASSLGGVGNQPQHF.